This T cell receptor beta chain appears in the sequencing data of a study of T cells in Graves' hyperthyroidism and ophthalmopathy. The study, taken as a whole, reports: In simple terms, a model built on 13 V-J features told ophthalmopathy apart from stable hyperthyroidism. Also found in blood were most expanded thyroid clonotypes above 0.001.

This clonotype was detected a few times. The antigen remains unidentified. The study left out patients who had uncontrolled infection, other autoimmune disease, pregnancy or lactation. From RNA transcripts, TCR beta CDR3 regions were amplified. TCR CDR3 underwent first-round RT-PCR with the HTBI primer set. TCRdb reanalysed the multiplex PCR reads using MiXCR and keeps one entry per CDR3 protein. The data show about 640,000 distinct CDR3 sequences, about 20% seen once. Germline assignment: CDR1 GTSNPN and CDR2 SVGIG (reference sequence). The CDR3 is 16 residues long. V gave up 5 bases and J gave up 4 bases, with 23 bases separating them.

The clonotype was recovered from a man aged 30-40 years with Graves' ophthalmopathy. The V gene is TRBV30, the J gene TRBJ1-1, with D perhaps TRBD1 (5 bases). The source material was blood. In nucleotides, the CDR3 is TGTGCCTGGGGGAGACCGGGACGAGCGCCGGGCACTGAAGCTTTCTTT. Translated: CAWGRPGRAPGTEAFF. Full variable domain (outside the CDR3, taken from reference TRBV30 and TRBJ1-1): SQTIHQWPATLVQPVGSPLSLECTVEGTSNPNLYWYRQAAGRGLQLLFYSVGIGQISSEVPQNLSASRPQDRQFILSSKKLLLSDSGFYLCAWGRPGRAPGTEAFFGQGTRLTVV.